The clone carrying this T cell receptor beta chain was counted a single time. Its antigen remains unknown. Trimming stripped 3 bases from V and 4 bases from J, with 8 bases between. Germline V gene lookup returns CDR1 SGDLS and CDR2 YYNGEE. The CDR3 is 13 amino acids. Naive CD8 cells comprised CD45RO-negative, CCR7-positively selected cells, excluding terminally differentiated effector memory CD45RA+ cells. Nashville, Tennessee was home to all donors, who were Caucasian adults. Sequencing was performed with immunoSEQ multiplex PCR; in TCRdb, only in-frame clones are kept and a portion is missing. The sample consists of roughly 2 million clones, about 95% of them appearing once. This sample is part of a study of shared clonotypes between healthy human individuals. Study-wide context: Each donor contributed plates that comprised three CD4 naive, three CD4 memory, two CD8 naive and one CD8 memory. Overall study findings and caveats: Clonotype sharing among the donors was expected to vary with sequencing depth. Four donors had 4% to 6.5% of their naive CD4 clonotypes in common.

Specimen: naive CD8+ T cells sorted from blood. This receptor was identified in a man between 18 and 29 years old in good health. The chain has TRBV9 and TRBJ1-3; no firm D call. DNA for the CDR3: TGTGCCAGCAGCGACGTACAGGGAAACACCATATATTTT. It yields the protein CASSDVQGNTIYF. Full variable domain (outside the CDR3, taken from reference TRBV9 and TRBJ1-3): DSGVTQTPKHLITATGQRVTLRCSPRSGDLSVYWYQQSLDQGLQFLIQYYNGEERAKGNILERFSAQQFPDLHSELNLSSLELGDSALYFCASSDVQGNTIYFGEGSWLTVV.